This TCR beta chain was captured in a study of T cells expressing NK-cell markers (TCRdb year 2020). Background on the whole study: Three sorted T-cell subsets (CD3+CD56+NKG2C+, CD3+CD56+NKG2C- and CD3+CD56-NKG2C+) from roughly 8 donors had their TCR beta-chain repertoires profiled. Libraries were sequenced as 2 x 150 bp reads on Illumina HiSeq 2000/2500, MiSeq or NextSeq. Most of the eight sequenced donors were HCMV-seropositive and one was HCMV-seronegative. All eight donors whose samples were sequenced were randomly selected healthy volunteers, three of them men and five women. The full study reports these points: Those dominant clonotypes were again the most abundant among CD3+CD56-NKG2C+ cells in a handful of donors, at about 28.3-60.1%. Whether the expanded NKG2C-expressing T cell clones were specific for HCMV antigens was left unclear. In more than five donors, the dominant CD3+CD56+NKG2C+ clonotypes ranked among the top 10 CD8+ clonotypes, making up about 1.0-8% of CD8+ T cells.

To determine HCMV serostatus, a commercial ELISA kit was used to detect HCMV-specific IgG in serum. Ficoll density gradient centrifugation was used to isolate peripheral blood mononuclear cells from blood. CDR1 MNHEY and CDR2 SMNVEV were looked up in the germline V gene (reference sequence). From the cysteine through the phenylalanine, the CDR3 covers 14 amino acids. DNA was not recorded. TCRdb records Illumina HiSeq 2000 as the sequencer. The TCR beta cDNA libraries were made using 5'RACE template switching, a step that added both a universal primer site and unique molecular identifiers. cDNA synthesis was primed from the TCR beta constant segment and was followed by two successive PCR amplification steps. The study's own analysis went as follows. MIGEC was used to demultiplex reads and group the reads by UMI, and MiTCR was used to assemble and quantify clonotypes. To exclude erroneous sequences, only TCR cDNA sequences supported by at least two reads were retained. The tcR package was used for downstream repertoire analysis, with clonotypes matched between fractions based on CDR3 nucleotide sequence plus V segment. VDJmatch was used to annotate antigen specificity against VDJdb, with one amino acid substitution in CDR3 permitted. TCRdb reprocessed the reads and provides one entry for every CDR3 protein sequence; no DNA is given. The V and J calls and clone size come from TCRdb's table, not from the authors' own analysis. This sample's table has entries for about 450,000 distinct CDR3 sequences. 7.3% of the sample rests with the top ten.

On this clonotype itself: Its recognized antigen is unknown.

Material: blood T cells: a sorted CD56 or NKG2C T cell subset, CD4+ or CD8+ T cells, or bulk PBMC T cells (not recorded which). This TCR derives from a woman between 18 and 75 years old in good health. In this chain, TRBV27 is recombined with TRBJ2-5; TCRdb's D call, TRBD1, is unchecked because there is no DNA. The CDR3 protein sequence reads: CASSWGGRVETQYF.